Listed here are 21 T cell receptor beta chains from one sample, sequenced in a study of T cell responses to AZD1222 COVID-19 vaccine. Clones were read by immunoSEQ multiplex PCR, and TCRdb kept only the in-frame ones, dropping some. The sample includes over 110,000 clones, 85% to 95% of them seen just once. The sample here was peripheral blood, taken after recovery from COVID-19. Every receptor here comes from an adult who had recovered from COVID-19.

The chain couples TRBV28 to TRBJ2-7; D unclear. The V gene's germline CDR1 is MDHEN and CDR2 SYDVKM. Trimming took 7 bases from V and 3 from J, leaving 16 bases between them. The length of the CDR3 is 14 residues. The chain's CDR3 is CASILNYASYEQYF. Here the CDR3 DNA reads TGTGCCAGCATCCTCAACTATGCCAGCTACGAGCAGTACTTC. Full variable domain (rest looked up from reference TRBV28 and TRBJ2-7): DVKVTQSSRYLVKRTGEKVFLECVQDMDHENMFWYRQDPGLGLRLIYFSYDVKMKEKGDIPEGYSVSREKKERFSLILESASTNQTSMYLCASILNYASYEQYFGPGTRLTVT.

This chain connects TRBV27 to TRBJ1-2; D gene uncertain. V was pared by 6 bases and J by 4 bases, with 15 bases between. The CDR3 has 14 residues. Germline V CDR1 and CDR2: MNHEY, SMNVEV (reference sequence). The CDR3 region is CASRKETKGYGYTF. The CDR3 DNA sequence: TGTGCCAGCAGAAAAGAAACCAAGGGCTATGGCTACACCTTC.

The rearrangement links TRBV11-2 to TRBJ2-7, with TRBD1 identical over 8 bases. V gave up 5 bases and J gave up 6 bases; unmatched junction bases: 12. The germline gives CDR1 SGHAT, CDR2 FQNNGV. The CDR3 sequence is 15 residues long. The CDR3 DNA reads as TGTGCCAGCAGCGCCGGACGACAGGGGACACGCGAGCAGTACTTC. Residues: CASSAGRQGTREQYF.

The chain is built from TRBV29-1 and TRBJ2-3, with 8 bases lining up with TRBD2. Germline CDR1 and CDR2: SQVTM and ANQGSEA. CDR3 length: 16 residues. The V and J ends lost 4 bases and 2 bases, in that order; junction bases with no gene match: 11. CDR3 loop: CSVALAEFTTTDTQYF. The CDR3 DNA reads TGCAGCGTTGCACTAGCGGAATTCACTACCACAGATACGCAGTATTTT.

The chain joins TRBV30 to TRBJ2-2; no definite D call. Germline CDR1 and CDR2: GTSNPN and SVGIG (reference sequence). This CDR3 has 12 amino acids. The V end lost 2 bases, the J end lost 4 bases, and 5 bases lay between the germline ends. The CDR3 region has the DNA TGTGCCTGGAGTTGGGCCACCGGGGAGCTGTTTTTT. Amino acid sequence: CAWSWATGELFF.

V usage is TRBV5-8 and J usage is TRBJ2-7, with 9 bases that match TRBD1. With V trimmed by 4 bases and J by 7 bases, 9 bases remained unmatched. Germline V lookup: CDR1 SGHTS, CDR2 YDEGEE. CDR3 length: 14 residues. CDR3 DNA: TGTGCCAGCAGCCAATCCGGGACAGGGCGTGAGCAGTACTTC. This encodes CASSQSGTGREQYF.

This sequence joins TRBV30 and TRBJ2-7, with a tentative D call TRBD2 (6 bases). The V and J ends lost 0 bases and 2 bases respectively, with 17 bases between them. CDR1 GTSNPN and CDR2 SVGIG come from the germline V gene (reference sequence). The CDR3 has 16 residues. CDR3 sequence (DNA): TGTGCCTGGAGTGTACCTCGCGGGCGGGGTACCTACGAGCAGTACTTC. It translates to CAWSVPRGRGTYEQYF.

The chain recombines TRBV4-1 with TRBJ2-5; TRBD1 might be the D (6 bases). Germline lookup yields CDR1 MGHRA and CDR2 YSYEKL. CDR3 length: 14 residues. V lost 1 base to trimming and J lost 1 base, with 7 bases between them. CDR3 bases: TGCGCCAGCAGCCAAGGACAGGTCCAAGAGACCCAGTACTTC. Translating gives CASSQGQVQETQYF.

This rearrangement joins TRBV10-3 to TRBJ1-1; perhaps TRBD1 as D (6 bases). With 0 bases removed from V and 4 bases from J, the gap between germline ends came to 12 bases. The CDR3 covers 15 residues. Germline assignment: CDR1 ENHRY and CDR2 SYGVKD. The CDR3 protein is CAISESTGSGTEAFF. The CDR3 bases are TGTGCCATCAGTGAGTCAACAGGGTCTGGCACTGAAGCTTTCTTT.

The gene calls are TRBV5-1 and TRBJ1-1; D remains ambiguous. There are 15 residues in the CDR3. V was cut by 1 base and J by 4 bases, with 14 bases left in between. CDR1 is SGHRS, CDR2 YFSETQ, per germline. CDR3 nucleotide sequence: TGCGCCAGCAGCTTGCGGACCGCTTCGGGCACTGAAGCTTTCTTT. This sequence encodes CASSLRTASGTEAFF.

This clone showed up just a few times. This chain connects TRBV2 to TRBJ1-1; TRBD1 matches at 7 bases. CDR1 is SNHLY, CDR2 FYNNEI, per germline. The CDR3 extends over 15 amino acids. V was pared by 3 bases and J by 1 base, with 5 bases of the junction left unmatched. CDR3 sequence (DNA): TGTGCCAGCAGTGACCCAGGACAGGCGAACACTGAAGCTTTCTTT. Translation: CASSDPGQANTEAFF. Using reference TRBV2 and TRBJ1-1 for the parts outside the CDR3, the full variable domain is EPEVTQTPSHQVTQMGQEVILRCVPISNHLYFYWYRQILGQKVEFLVSFYNNEISEKSEIFDDQFSVERPDGSNFTLKIRSTKLEDSAMYFCASSDPGQANTEAFFGQGTRLTVV.

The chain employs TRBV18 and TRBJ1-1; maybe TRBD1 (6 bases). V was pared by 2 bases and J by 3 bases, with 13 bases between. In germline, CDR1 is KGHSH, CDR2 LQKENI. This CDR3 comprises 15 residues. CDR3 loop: CASSPWHREDTEAFF. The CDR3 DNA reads TGTGCCAGCTCACCATGGCACAGGGAGGACACTGAAGCTTTCTTT.

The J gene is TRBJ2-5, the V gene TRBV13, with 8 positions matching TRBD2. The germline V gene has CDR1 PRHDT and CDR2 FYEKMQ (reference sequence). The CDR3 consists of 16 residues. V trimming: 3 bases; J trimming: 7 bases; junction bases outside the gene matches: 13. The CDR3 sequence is CASSLTPFSRGGTQYF. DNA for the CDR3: TGTGCCAGCAGCTTGACCCCCTTTAGCCGGGGGGGGACCCAGTACTTC.

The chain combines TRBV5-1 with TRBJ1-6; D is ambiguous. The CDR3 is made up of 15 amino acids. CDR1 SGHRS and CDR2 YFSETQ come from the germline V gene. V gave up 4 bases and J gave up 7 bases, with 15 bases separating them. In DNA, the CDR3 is TGCGCCAGCAGCCGGAGTTATGATCAAAATTCACCCCTCCACTTT. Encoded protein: CASSRSYDQNSPLHF.

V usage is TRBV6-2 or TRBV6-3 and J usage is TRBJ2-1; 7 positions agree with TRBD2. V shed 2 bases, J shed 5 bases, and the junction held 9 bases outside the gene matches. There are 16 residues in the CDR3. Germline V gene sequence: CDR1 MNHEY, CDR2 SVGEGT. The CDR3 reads CASSYPTPREDNEQFF. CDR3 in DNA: TGTGCCAGCAGTTACCCCACCCCTCGGGAGGACAATGAGCAGTTCTTC.

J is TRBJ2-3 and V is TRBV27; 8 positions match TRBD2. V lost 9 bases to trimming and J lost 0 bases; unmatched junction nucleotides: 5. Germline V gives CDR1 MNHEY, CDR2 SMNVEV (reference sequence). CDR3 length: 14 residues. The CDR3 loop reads CASTGLESTDTQYF. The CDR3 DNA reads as TGTGCCAGTACGGGACTAGAAAGCACAGATACGCAGTATTTT.

The DNA of the CDR3 is TGTGCCAGCAGCTCACAGACTAGCGGGAGTCGAGAGACCCAGTACTTC. This translates into CASSSQTSGSRETQYF. The chain recombines TRBV7-8 with TRBJ2-5; 12 bases line up with TRBD2. This CDR3 is 16 amino acids long. Germline V gene sequence: CDR1 SGHVS, CDR2 FQNEAQ. Trimming removed 4 bases from V and 4 bases from J; junction bases left unmatched: 7.

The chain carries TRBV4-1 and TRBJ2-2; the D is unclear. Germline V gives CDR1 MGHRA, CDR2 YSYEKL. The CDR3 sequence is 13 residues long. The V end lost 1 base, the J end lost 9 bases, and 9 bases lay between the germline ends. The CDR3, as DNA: TGCGCCAGCAGCCAAGGCCTACTAAGGGAGCTGTTTTTT. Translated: CASSQGLLRELFF.

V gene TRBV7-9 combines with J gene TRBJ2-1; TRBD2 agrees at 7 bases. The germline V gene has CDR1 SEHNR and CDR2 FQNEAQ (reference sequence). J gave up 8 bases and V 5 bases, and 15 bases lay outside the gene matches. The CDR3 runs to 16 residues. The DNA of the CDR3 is TGTGCCAGCAGCCCAGAGGGGTGGGAGGGCCGCTATGAGCAGTTCTTC. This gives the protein CASSPEGWEGRYEQFF. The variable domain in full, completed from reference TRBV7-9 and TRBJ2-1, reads DTGVSQNPRHKITKRGQNVTFRCDPISEHNRLYWYRQTLGQGPEFLTYFQNEAQLEKSRLLSDRFSAERPKGSFSTLEIQRTEQGDSAMYLCASSPEGWEGRYEQFFGPGTRLTVL.

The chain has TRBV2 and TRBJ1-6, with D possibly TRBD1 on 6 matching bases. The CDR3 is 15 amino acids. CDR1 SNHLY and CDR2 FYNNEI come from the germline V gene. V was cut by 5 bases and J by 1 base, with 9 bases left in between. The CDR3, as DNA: TGTGCCAGCAGTACAACAGGGTCCTATAATTCACCCCTCCACTTT. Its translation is CASSTTGSYNSPLHF.

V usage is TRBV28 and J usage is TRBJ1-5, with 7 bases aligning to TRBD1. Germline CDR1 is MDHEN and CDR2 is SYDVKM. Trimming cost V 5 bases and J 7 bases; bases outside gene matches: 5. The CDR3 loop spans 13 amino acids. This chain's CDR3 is CASSPDRAQPQHF. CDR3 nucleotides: TGTGCCAGCAGTCCTGACAGGGCCCAGCCCCAGCATTTT.